Listed here are 16 T cell receptor beta chains from one sample, sequenced in a study of cytotoxic CD8 clonotypes in ibrutinib-treated CLL. TCRdb's table, derived via immunoSEQ multiplex PCR, lists solely in-frame clones and lacks some. The sample comprises fewer than 75,000 clones, about three quarters of which are singletons, and around 43% rests with the top ten. Sequences were derived from PBMCs, sampled after 12 months of ibrutinib treatment. The receptors were sampled from a human donor with chronic lymphocytic leukemia.

The chain has TRBV9 and TRBJ2-1; 8 bases align to TRBD2. Germline CDR1 reads SGDLS; CDR2 reads YYNGEE. The J segment lost 3 bases and the V segment lost 4 bases, leaving 6 bases of the junction unmatched. This CDR3 spans 15 amino acids. This CDR3 reads CASSYTSGYYNEQFF. The CDR3 nucleotides read TGTGCCAGCAGCTACACTAGCGGTTACTACAATGAGCAGTTCTTC.

The rearrangement joins TRBV5-1 to TRBJ1-3, with 9 bases matching TRBD1. This CDR3 has 16 residues. Germline V gives CDR1 SGHRS, CDR2 YFSETQ. The trim removed 2 bases at V and 0 bases at J, leaving 3 bases unmatched. CDR3 residues: CASSLGTGNSGNTIYF. CDR3 DNA sequence: TGCGCCAGCAGCTTAGGGACAGGGAACTCTGGAAACACCATATATTTT. Full variable domain (rest looked up from reference TRBV5-1 and TRBJ1-3): KAGVTQTPRYLIKTRGQQVTLSCSPISGHRSVSWYQQTPGQGLQFLFEYFSETQRNKGNFPGRFSGRQFSNSRSEMNVSTLELGDSALYLCASSLGTGNSGNTIYFGEGSWLTVV.

The chain employs TRBV5-6 and TRBJ2-7; 9 bases agree with TRBD1. The CDR3 is 16 amino acids. Trimming took 4 bases from V and 2 from J; bases not matched to a gene: 10. Per the germline V gene, CDR1 is SGHDT and CDR2 is YYEEEE. CDR3 coding DNA: TGTGCCAGCAGCCATCTCACCGGGACAGGGACCTACGAGCAGTACTTC. Encoded protein: CASSHLTGTGTYEQYF.

This chain uses TRBV6-6 with TRBJ1-2; no firm D call. This CDR3 has 11 amino acids. Germline-derived CDR1 and CDR2 are MNHNY and SVGAGI (reference sequence). Trimming removed 6 bases at V and 7 bases at J, with 9 bases between. CDR3 DNA sequence: TGTGCCAGCAGCCCGGAGGTTGGCTACACCTTC. Its translation is CASSPEVGYTF.

V and J are TRBV19 and TRBJ2-1, with D tentatively TRBD2 (5 bases). The V end was cut by 0 bases, the J end by 3 bases, with 12 bases between. Germline CDR1 LNHDA, CDR2 SQIVND (reference sequence). The CDR3 is 16 residues long. The CDR3 loop is CASSIDLQRNYNEQFF. The CDR3 nucleotides are TGTGCCAGTAGTATAGATCTACAGCGGAACTACAATGAGCAGTTCTTC.

This chain uses TRBV7-9 with TRBJ1-1; no reliable D call. CDR3 size: 16 residues. Germline CDR1 is SEHNR and CDR2 is FQNEAQ (reference sequence). V lost 4 bases and J lost 4, with 19 bases in between. DNA for the CDR3: TGTGCCAGCAGCTCAACGAGGATCCCCCGGAGCACTGAAGCTTTCTTT. Translating it yields CASSSTRIPRSTEAFF.

This chain joins TRBV7-2 and TRBJ2-7; a weak D match, TRBD1 (6 bases). V was pared by 6 bases and J by 4 bases, with 19 bases between. This CDR3 region has 15 residues. Looked up from germline, CDR1 is SGHTA and CDR2 is FQGNSA. The CDR3 sequence is CASRFSSDRIYEQYF. The CDR3 nucleotides read TGTGCCAGCAGGTTTTCGTCCGACAGGATTTACGAGCAGTACTTC.

This chain links TRBV27 with TRBJ2-3; 12 bases fit TRBD2. J was trimmed by 5 bases and V by 6 bases; bases with no gene match: 6. This CDR3 region has 15 residues. Germline values: CDR1 MNHEY, CDR2 SMNVEV (reference sequence). Written as DNA, the CDR3 is TGTGCCAGCAGCCGGACTAGCGGGACGGGAGATACGCAGTATTTT. Its protein product is CASSRTSGTGDTQYF.

The chain carries TRBV2 and TRBJ2-2; a weak D match, TRBD1 (5 bases). Trimming stripped 8 bases from V and 5 bases from J, with 9 bases between. The CDR3 length is 12 residues. Per the germline V gene, CDR1 is SNHLY and CDR2 is FYNNEI. CDR3 nucleotides: TGTGCCAGCCCCCACAGGACCGGGGAGCTGTTTTTT. It encodes CASPHRTGELFF.

The J gene is TRBJ2-2, the V gene TRBV9, with 8 bases that match TRBD2. The germline V gene has CDR1 SGDLS and CDR2 YYNGEE. Germline trimming cut 4 bases from V and 6 bases from J; bases unmatched to any gene: 17. The CDR3 covers 18 residues. CDR3 sequence: CASSSPGVAGGRAGELFF. DNA of the CDR3: TGTGCCAGCAGCTCCCCCGGAGTGGCGGGAGGTAGGGCCGGGGAGCTGTTTTTT.

In DNA form, the CDR3 reads TGCGCCAGCAGCTTGGTGGGACAGGGAACCTACAATGAGCAGTTCTTC. Amino acids: CASSLVGQGTYNEQFF. The V call is TRBV5-1, the J call TRBJ2-1; 9 bases are shared with TRBD1. CDR3 length equals 16 residues. Germline lookup yields CDR1 SGHRS and CDR2 YFSETQ. The ends lost 0 bases at V and 2 bases at J; junction bases unmatched: 3.

This clone was counted a few times. The J gene is TRBJ2-1, the V gene TRBV15; 10 bases are a match to TRBD2. The V gene's germline CDR1 is LNHNV and CDR2 YYDKDF (reference sequence). The CDR3 totals 16 residues. The J segment lost 1 base and the V segment lost 3 bases, leaving 3 bases of the junction unmatched. The CDR3 DNA reads TGTGCCACCAGCAGCCTAGCGGGAGTATCCTACAATGAGCAGTTCTTC. Protein product: CATSSLAGVSYNEQFF.

The J gene is TRBJ2-3, the V gene TRBV6-6; 9 bases are shared with TRBD1. The CDR3 has 15 amino acids. In germline, CDR1 is MNHNY, CDR2 SVGAGI (reference sequence). The V segment lost 4 bases and the J segment 2 bases; nucleotides outside the gene matches: 4. CDR3 residues: CASSFRDRVTDTQYF. The CDR3 coding sequence is TGTGCCAGCAGTTTCCGGGACAGGGTCACAGATACGCAGTATTTT.

The rearrangement uses TRBV28 and TRBJ2-7, with TRBD2 matching over 7 bases. Germline CDR1 and CDR2: MDHEN and SYDVKM. The CDR3 runs to 18 residues. The J segment lost 3 bases and the V segment lost 3 bases, leaving 17 bases of the junction unmatched. The CDR3 region is CASSLPPGTSVLDYEQYF. In DNA, the CDR3 is TGTGCCAGCAGTTTGCCCCCCGGAACTAGCGTTCTTGACTACGAGCAGTACTTC.

The V and J genes are TRBV10-2 and TRBJ1-1, with D tentatively TRBD1 (5 bases). The germline V gene encodes CDR1 WSHSY and CDR2 SAAADI. This CDR3 is built from 13 residues. V gave up 10 bases and J gave up 10 bases, with 22 bases separating them. This CDR3 reads CATDKTFRDPAFF. In DNA, the CDR3 is TGCGCCACGGACAAGACATTCAGGGACCCAGCTTTCTTT.

The chain links TRBV4-1 to TRBJ2-2; tentative D call: TRBD1 (6 bases). The CDR3 contains 16 residues. Trimming cost V 3 bases and J 4 bases, with 15 bases left between them. CDR1 is MGHRA and CDR2 is YSYEKL in the germline V gene. The CDR3 here is CASSHPRTDATGELFF. CDR3 in DNA: TGCGCCAGCAGCCACCCCCGGACAGACGCCACCGGGGAGCTGTTTTTT.